The rows below give T cell receptor beta chains drawn from one sample of a study of blood T cell repertoires in COVID-19. The repertoire was sequenced with immunoSEQ multiplex PCR; TCRdb's copy has only in-frame clones and lacks some. The table records 350,000 to 400,000 clones, about nine tenths of them present only once. The sample was PBMCs or T cells enriched from blood (not recorded which). These receptors were obtained from a woman aged 35 to 49 who had been exposed to COVID-19. CDR3s include the opening cysteine and the closing phenylalanine or tryptophan. A D gene is named only where the DNA matches it firmly. Clone size, where shown, is once, few, many, or a class for clones that have expanded.

J: TRBJ1-1; V: TRBV5-1; size: -; D: -; CDR3: CASSFGEGWGTEAFF; DNA: TGCGCCAGCAGCTTTGGGGAGGGGTGGGGAACTGAAGCTTTCTTT
J: TRBJ1-2; V: TRBV7-2; size: once; D: -; CDR3: CASVPKGGAYGYTF; DNA: TGTGCCAGCGTCCCCAAAGGGGGGGCCTATGGCTACACCTTC
J: TRBJ1-2; V: TRBV29-1; size: -; D: -; CDR3: CSVTPRPKDGLYGYTF; DNA: TGCAGCGTTACTCCCCGACCGAAGGACGGACTATATGGCTACACCTTC
J: TRBJ1-2; V: TRBV7-2; size: -; D: -; CDR3: CASSLGGSLARGYTF; DNA: TGTGCCAGCAGCTTAGGAGGGAGCTTGGCGCGTGGCTACACCTTC
J: TRBJ2-3; V: TRBV19; size: -; D: -; CDR3: CASRRGASTDTQYF; DNA: TGTGCCAGCCGCCGGGGGGCTAGCACAGATACGCAGTATTTT
J: TRBJ1-5; V: TRBV13; size: few; D: -; CDR3: CASSLGRDQPQHF; DNA: TGTGCCAGCAGCTTAGGCAGGGATCAGCCCCAGCATTTT
J: TRBJ2-7; V: TRBV30; size: -; D: -; CDR3: CACTTTRQYF; DNA: TGTGCCTGTACTACTACGAGGCAGTACTTC
J: TRBJ1-1; V: TRBV4-3; size: -; D: -; CDR3: CASSQSQNTEAFF; DNA: TGCGCCAGCAGCCAATCCCAGAACACTGAAGCTTTCTTT
J: TRBJ1-1; V: TRBV7-9; size: -; D: -; CDR3: CASTKGGSEAFF; DNA: TGTGCCAGCACCAAGGGCGGGTCCGAAGCTTTCTTT
J: TRBJ1-1; V: TRBV29-1; size: -; D: -; CDR3: CSAAGGYTEAFF; DNA: TGCAGCGCCGCCGGCGGCTACACTGAAGCTTTCTTT
J: TRBJ1-2; V: TRBV27; size: -; D: -; CDR3: CASSLNVAGPYGYTF; DNA: TGTGCCAGCAGTTTAAATGTAGCGGGCCCTTATGGCTACACCTTC
J: TRBJ1-1; V: TRBV5-1; size: once; D: TRBD1; CDR3: CASSKTGLRTEAFF; DNA: TGCGCCAGCAGTAAGACAGGGCTGAGGACTGAAGCTTTCTTT
J: TRBJ1-5; V: TRBV2; size: -; D: -; CDR3: CASSTQGNNQPQHF; DNA: TGTGCCAGCAGCACACAGGGAAACAATCAGCCCCAGCATTTT
J: TRBJ1-5; V: TRBV2; size: few; D: -; CDR3: CATGQPNQPQHF; DNA: TGTGCCACCGGACAGCCAAATCAGCCCCAGCATTTT
J: TRBJ1-2; V: TRBV25-1; size: -; D: -; CDR3: CASSFLGEGRVYGYTF; DNA: TGTGCCAGCAGTTTTCTTGGAGAGGGAAGGGTCTATGGCTACACCTTC
J: TRBJ1-2; V: TRBV30; size: -; D: TRBD1; CDR3: CARGQGLYGYTF; DNA: TGTGCCCGGGGACAGGGACTCTATGGCTACACCTTC
J: TRBJ1-2; V: TRBV12-3/TRBV12-4; size: -; D: -; CDR3: CASSLRAGGYTF; DNA: TGTGCCAGCAGTTTGCGGGCGGGGGGCTACACCTTC
J: TRBJ1-4; V: TRBV11-2; size: -; D: TRBD1; CDR3: CASSRDRDEKLFF; DNA: TGTGCCAGCAGCAGGGACAGGGATGAAAAACTGTTTTTT
J: TRBJ2-5; V: TRBV7-6; size: -; D: TRBD1; CDR3: CASRQTGTGETQYF; DNA: TGTGCCAGCAGACAGACAGGGACGGGGGAGACCCAGTACTTC
J: TRBJ2-1; V: TRBV6-5; size: -; D: -; CDR3: CATAAEHRGGEQFF; DNA: TGTGCCACCGCGGCGGAACACCGGGGAGGTGAGCAGTTCTTC
J: TRBJ2-7; V: TRBV7-2; size: -; D: -; CDR3: CASRFPPPGSSYEQYF; DNA: TGTGCCAGCAGATTTCCCCCCCCCGGGAGCTCCTACGAGCAGTACTTC
J: TRBJ1-4; V: TRBV5-8; size: -; D: TRBD1; CDR3: CASSPGTGADSGEKLFF; DNA: TGTGCCAGCAGTCCCGGGACAGGGGCCGATTCTGGGGAAAAACTGTTTTTT
J: TRBJ2-5; V: TRBV6-5; size: once; D: -; CDR3: CASSYSTAGGETQYF; DNA: TGTGCCAGCAGTTACTCTACAGCGGGTGGGGAGACCCAGTACTTC
J: TRBJ1-1; V: TRBV5-1; size: once; D: -; CDR3: CASSLGDPGTEAFF; DNA: TGCGCCAGCAGCTTGGGAGACCCGGGCACTGAAGCTTTCTTT